Described below is a single TCR beta chain sequence and its context. V was shortened by 5 bases and J by 9 bases, with 15 bases between the two germline ends. Germline V gene lookup returns CDR1 SGHTA and CDR2 FQGTGA. The CDR3 extends over 13 amino acids. The data were obtained in a study of patients and donors after allogeneic stem cell transplantation. TCRdb reanalysed the RT-PCR reads using MiXCR and keeps one entry per CDR3 protein. The data contain about a million distinct CDR3 sequences, 15% to 20% of them singletons. The V gene is TRBV7-3, the J gene TRBJ2-3; D is perhaps TRBD2 (5 bases). Material for sequencing was blood, either unsorted or a sorted T cell fraction (not recorded which). The origin of this receptor is a human donor who was either an allogeneic HSCT recipient or a stem cell or donor lymphocyte infusion donor (not recorded which). It is not recorded whose cells these are; they may come from a transplant donor. The DNA of the CDR3 is TGTGCCAGCAGCCGTAGCGCGGAAGGCACGCAGTATTTT. Amino acid sequence: CASSRSAEGTQYF.